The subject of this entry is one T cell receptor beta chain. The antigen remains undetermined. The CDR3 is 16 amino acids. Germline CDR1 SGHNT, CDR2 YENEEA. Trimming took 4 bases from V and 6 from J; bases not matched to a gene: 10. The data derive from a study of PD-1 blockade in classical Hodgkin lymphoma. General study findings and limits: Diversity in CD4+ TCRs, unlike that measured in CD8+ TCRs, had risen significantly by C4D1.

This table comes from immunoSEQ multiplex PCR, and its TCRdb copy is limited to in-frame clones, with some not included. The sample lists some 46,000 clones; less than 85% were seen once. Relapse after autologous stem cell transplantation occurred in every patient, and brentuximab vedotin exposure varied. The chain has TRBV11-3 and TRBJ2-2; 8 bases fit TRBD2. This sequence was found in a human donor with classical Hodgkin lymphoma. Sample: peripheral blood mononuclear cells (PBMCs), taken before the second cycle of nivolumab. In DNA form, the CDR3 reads TGTGCCAGCAGCTCCACGGGACTAGGGGTCCCCGGGGAGCTGTTTTTT. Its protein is CASSSTGLGVPGELFF.